The subject of this entry is one T cell receptor (beta chain). At the DNA level, this CDR3 is encoded by other sequences in the same sample as well. The V and J ends lost 1 base and 1 base respectively, with 5 bases between them. This CDR3 is built from 13 residues. Germline lookup yields CDR1 SGDLS and CDR2 YYNGEE. The entry originates in a study of blood T cell repertoires in COVID-19. Participant age was about 18 to 100 years, and participants resided in fewer than 30 US areas. Participants had their cohort set by participant-reported clinical history. Per the original methods: Scientists estimated how many nucleated cells there were by amplifying reference gene primers. TCRdb keeps only in-frame clones here, not all; method: immunoSEQ multiplex PCR. For V, J and clone size, that table is used; D and trimming come from the DNA. Among 300,000 to 400,000 clones, roughly 90% were seen once, and the ten largest hold about 4%.

The genes are TRBV9 and TRBJ1-1; D possibly corresponds to TRBD1 (5 bases). Sequenced sample: PBMCs or T cells enriched from blood (not recorded which). This clonotype was obtained from a woman in her 30s who had been exposed to COVID-19. CDR3: CASSVQGNTEAFF. The CDR3 DNA follows: TGTGCCAGCAGCGTACAGGGGAACACTGAAGCTTTCTTT.